Shown below are 16 T cell receptor beta chains from a single sample sequenced in a study of shared clonotypes between healthy human individuals. Profiling relied on immunoSEQ multiplex PCR, and the TCRdb table lists in-frame clones only, not all of them. The sample has around 990,000 clones, about 80% seen once. The sample taken for sequencing was memory CD4+ T cells from PBMCs. As to subset: CD45RA-negative fraction. These receptors originate from a man aged 18 to 30 in good health. Some clones in this sample may be carry-over from other donors' samples.

On this clone itself: This specimen includes other DNA sequences encoding the same CDR3. The J gene is TRBJ1-4, the V gene TRBV9; 7 nucleotides align to TRBD1. The CDR3 length is 15 residues. The germline V gene encodes CDR1 SGDLS and CDR2 YYNGEE. Trimming cost V 0 bases and J 4 bases; bases outside gene matches: 3. CDR3 sequence reads: CASSVGGTVNEKLFF. CDR3 bases: TGTGCCAGCAGCGTAGGAGGGACAGTTAATGAAAAACTGTTTTTT. Combining the CDR3 with reference TRBV9 and TRBJ1-4 gives the whole variable domain DSGVTQTPKHLITATGQRVTLRCSPRSGDLSVYWYQQSLDQGLQFLIQYYNGEERAKGNILERFSAQQFPDLHSELNLSSLELGDSALYFCASSVGGTVNEKLFFGSGTQLSVL.

In the case of this clone: The same CDR3 can be traced to other DNA sequences in this sample. The V gene is TRBV11-3, the J gene TRBJ2-1; D unclear. CDR1 and CDR2 (germline): SGHNT, YENEEA. This CDR3 has 13 amino acids. V was clipped by 5 bases and J by 0 bases, with 5 bases between them. Here the CDR3 DNA reads TGTGCCAGCAGCCCAGGCTCCTACAATGAGCAGTTCTTC. Translating it yields CASSPGSYNEQFF.

CDR3 in DNA: TGTGCCAGCAGCTTGGATGGGGACAGGGGGCGTGCAGGTGAAGCTTTCTTT. Protein sequence: CASSLDGDRGRAGEAFF. This rearrangement joins TRBV5-4 to TRBJ1-1; 12 bases match TRBD1. The V gene end was trimmed by 0 bases and the J gene end by 7 bases; junction bases not matched to a gene: 10. The length of the CDR3 is 17 residues. The germline gives CDR1 SGHNT, CDR2 YYREEE (reference sequence).

This sequence joins TRBV5-6 and TRBJ1-3; D is ambiguous. The length of the CDR3 is 11 residues. Per the germline V gene, CDR1 is SGHDT and CDR2 is YYEEEE. Trimming cost V 6 bases and J 4 bases, with 5 bases left between them. Here the CDR3 reads CASTDGNTIYF. In DNA form, the CDR3 reads TGTGCCAGCACTGACGGAAACACCATATATTTT.

This sequence joins TRBV19 and TRBJ2-5, with 7 positions matching TRBD2. The germline V gene has CDR1 LNHDA and CDR2 SQIVND (reference sequence). Unmatched junction bases numbered 10, after V lost 4 bases and J lost 5 bases. The CDR3 length is 15 residues. The CDR3 spells CASSTGLSPGETQYF. The DNA for the CDR3 is TGTGCCAGTAGTACGGGACTATCCCCCGGGGAGACCCAGTACTTC.

This clone was picked up one time. This chain uses TRBV27 with TRBJ2-5; D is unclear. CDR3 length: 15 amino acids. The germline V gene encodes CDR1 MNHEY and CDR2 SMNVEV (reference sequence). Deletions cut 5 bases from V and 5 bases from J, with 18 bases between. The CDR3 bases are TGTGCCAGCAGTCCCCTCCTTGCGGTCCCGGAGACCCAGTACTTC. This gives the protein CASSPLLAVPETQYF.

V gene TRBV7-2 combines with J gene TRBJ2-7; 8 bases are shared with TRBD1. The CDR3 has 15 amino acids. V lost 0 bases to trimming and J lost 1 base; unmatched junction nucleotides: 2. CDR1 is SGHTA and CDR2 is FQGNSA in the germline V gene. This CDR3 is CASSLATGDSYEQYF. The CDR3 bases are TGTGCCAGCAGCTTAGCGACAGGGGATTCCTACGAGCAGTACTTC. The variable domain in full, completed from reference TRBV7-2 and TRBJ2-7, reads GAGVSQSPSNKVTEKGKDVELRCDPISGHTALYWYRQSLGQGLEFLIYFQGNSAPDKSGLPSDRFSAERTGGSVSTLTIQRTQQEDSAVYLCASSLATGDSYEQYFGPGTRLTVT.

The rearrangement links TRBV5-1 to TRBJ2-6; TRBD1 might be the D (5 bases). CDR3 size: 15 residues. Trimming pared 3 bases from V and 1 base from J, leaving 8 bases between. CDR1 is SGHRS, CDR2 YFSETQ, per germline. CDR3: CASSSSGSGANVLTF. Written as DNA, the CDR3 is TGCGCCAGCAGCTCTTCAGGGTCTGGGGCCAACGTCCTGACTTTC.

The chain couples TRBV5-1 to TRBJ2-7, with 8 bases aligning to TRBD2. J lost 6 bases, V lost 0 bases, and 5 bases had no gene match. Germline V gene lookup returns CDR1 SGHRS and CDR2 YFSETQ. The CDR3 is 14 amino acids. In DNA, the CDR3 is TGCGCCAGCAGCTTGGAGTCCAGCGGGAGCGAGCAGTACTTC. This codes for CASSLESSGSEQYF.

This clone showed up many times. J is TRBJ1-1 and V is TRBV18, with a tentative D call TRBD1 (5 bases). Per germline, CDR1 KGHSH and CDR2 LQKENI. The CDR3 is made up of 17 amino acids. The V and J ends lost 0 bases and 0 bases respectively, with 14 bases between them. CDR3 nucleotides: TGTGCCAGCTCACCACCCCTAACAGGTCCTATGAACACTGAAGCTTTCTTT. Translated, it gives CASSPPLTGPMNTEAFF.

CDR3 amino acids: CASRLGRDSNQYF. Written as DNA, the CDR3 is TGTGCCAGCAGGCTAGGACGGGACTCTAATCAGTACTTC. This chain joins TRBV11-2 and TRBJ2-7, with a weak D call TRBD2 (6 bases). The germline V and J ends were trimmed by 6 bases and 10 bases, with 19 bases remaining between them. This CDR3 comprises 13 residues. From germline, CDR1 is SGHAT and CDR2 FQNNGV.

The V and J genes are TRBV11-1 and TRBJ2-2; 7 bases line up with TRBD2. The junction had 16 bases not matched to a gene; V was cut back by 4 bases and J by 8 bases. The CDR3 has 17 amino acids. Germline V gene data show CDR1 as SGHAT and CDR2 as FQDESV (reference sequence). CDR3 protein: CASSSRRDYQKVGELFF. CDR3 nucleotides: TGTGCCAGCAGCTCCCGGCGGGACTACCAGAAGGTTGGGGAGCTGTTTTTT. Drawing the rest from reference TRBV11-1 and TRBJ2-2, the complete variable domain is EAEVAQSPRYKITEKSQAVAFWCDPISGHATLYWYRQILGQGPELLVQFQDESVVDDSQLPKDRFSAERLKGVDSTLKIQPAELGDSAMYLCASSSRRDYQKVGELFFGEGSRLTVL.

The chain is built from TRBV2 and TRBJ1-2; TRBD1 matches at 7 bases. V trimming: 5 bases; J trimming: 7 bases; junction bases outside the gene matches: 10. The CDR3 is 14 amino acids. Germline V gene data show CDR1 as SNHLY and CDR2 as FYNNEI. For the CDR3, the DNA is TGTGCCAGCAGTCCGACCACAGGGGCGGGTGGCTACACCTTC. Translating gives CASSPTTGAGGYTF. The variable domain in full, completed from reference TRBV2 and TRBJ1-2, reads EPEVTQTPSHQVTQMGQEVILRCVPISNHLYFYWYRQILGQKVEFLVSFYNNEISEKSEIFDDQFSVERPDGSNFTLKIRSTKLEDSAMYFCASSPTTGAGGYTFGSGTRLTVV.

This rearrangement joins TRBV30 to TRBJ1-1; D gene unclear. Germline V lookup: CDR1 GTSNPN, CDR2 SVGIG (reference sequence). Trimming removed 0 bases at V and 4 bases at J, with 9 bases between. CDR3 length: 13 amino acids. Here the CDR3 DNA reads TGTGCCTGGAGTGTAGGGTTGGGCACTGAAGCTTTCTTT. Protein product: CAWSVGLGTEAFF.

This clone was detected only once. Other DNA sequences in the sample encode the same CDR3. The J gene is TRBJ2-7, the V gene TRBV5-1; 12 positions agree with TRBD2. The V gene's germline CDR1 is SGHRS and CDR2 YFSETQ. The CDR3 has 15 amino acids. V lost 2 bases to trimming and J lost 5 bases; unmatched junction nucleotides: 5. In nucleotides, the CDR3 is TGCGCCAGCAGCTTCCTAGCGGGAGGGCCGGACGAGCAGTACTTC. Its protein product is CASSFLAGGPDEQYF.

The chain combines TRBV7-2 with TRBJ1-1; D may be TRBD1 (6 bases). The V end lost 2 bases, the J end lost 11 bases, and 9 bases lay between the germline ends. Per germline, CDR1 SGHTA and CDR2 FQGNSA. The CDR3 spans 11 residues. The CDR3 spells CASSLRGEAFF. CDR3 sequence (DNA): TGTGCCAGCAGCTTAAGGGGGGAGGCTTTCTTT.